The sequence of this T cell receptor (beta chain) was determined in a study of PD-1 blockade in classical Hodgkin lymphoma. The study, taken as a whole, reports: Patients with a complete response exhibited baseline diversity comparable to newly diagnosed patients. Repertoire difference causes, possibly disease activity or prior therapy, remain undefined. In CD4+ cells, TCR diversity went up significantly by C4D1, but in CD8+ cells it did not. Newly diagnosed patients were reported to start with lower TCR diversity than healthy donors.

Method: immunoSEQ multiplex PCR; TCRdb's copy keeps in-frame clones and lacks some. Of tens of thousands of clones detected, nearly 80% appear once; the ten largest clones hold under 20%. This clone was observed a single time. Its target is unknown. Germline V gene lookup returns CDR1 SGHNT and CDR2 YYREEE (reference sequence). This CDR3 spans 15 amino acids. J gave up 3 bases and V 4 bases, and 7 bases lay outside the gene matches. Time point specified: cycle 4 day 1 (C4D1), after less than 7 weeks of nivolumab. Relapses following autologous stem cell transplantation were seen in all patients, with brentuximab vedotin exposure varying.

The input for sequencing was peripheral blood mononuclear cells (PBMCs), taken before the fourth cycle of nivolumab. This sequence originates from a human donor with classical Hodgkin lymphoma. This chain joins TRBV5-4 and TRBJ2-7, with 10 positions matching TRBD1. The CDR3 protein is CASSLRRTGGYEQYF. The DNA of the CDR3 is TGTGCCAGCAGCCTGCGTAGGACAGGGGGCTACGAGCAGTACTTC.